Listed here are 23 T cell receptor beta chains from one sample, sequenced in a study of T cell clonality in common variable immunodeficiency. The assay was immunoSEQ multiplex PCR, and TCRdb's table has in-frame clones only and misses some. The sample yields approximately 30,000 clones, without any singletons. What these receptors recognize is not known. The study's findings and limits: Common variable immunodeficiency TCR beta sequences reportedly had fewer deletions and N-nucleotide insertions.

Source material: peripheral blood mononuclear cells. These receptors were taken from a human donor with common variable immunodeficiency.

Points on this clone: Read sequence stops 3 residues before the CDR3 end, and the germline J gene provides the missing end. The gene calls are TRBV19 and TRBJ2-7; D possibly corresponds to TRBD2 (6 bases). Trimming removed 3 bases from V and 5 bases from J, with 11 bases in between. The CDR3 contains 13 residues. Per germline, CDR1 LNHDA and CDR2 SQIVND (reference sequence). The CDR3 reads CASSIGWGDEQYF. The CDR3 bases that were read are TGTGCCAGTAGTATCGGGTGGGGGGACGAG.

The sample holds many counts of this clone. With the read ending 3 residues before the CDR3 end, the germline J gene is used to fill in that end. The chain joins TRBV18 to TRBJ1-3; D remains ambiguous. Germline V gene lookup returns CDR1 KGHSH and CDR2 LQKENI. V lost 1 base and J 2 bases, leaving 12 bases between the germline ends. The CDR3 is made up of 16 amino acids. This CDR3 is CASSPLKGLAGNTIYF. CDR3 bases read: TGTGCCAGCTCACCACTAAAGGGTCTTGCTGGAAACACC. The full variable domain, its missing parts supplied by reference TRBV18 and TRBJ1-3, is NAGVMQNPRHLVRRRGQEARLRCSPMKGHSHVYWYRQLPEEGLKFMVYLQKENIIDESGMPKERFSAEFPKEGPSILRIQQVVRGDSAAYFCASSPLKGLAGNTIYFGEGSWLTVV.

This clone showed up just a few times. From the germline J gene comes the end of the CDR3, since the read stops 3 residues before it. The J gene is TRBJ1-2, the V gene TRBV7-2; D is perhaps TRBD1 (6 bases). V lost 0 bases, J lost 4 bases, and 9 bases lay in between. CDR3 size: 14 residues. Looked up from germline, CDR1 is SGHTA and CDR2 is FQGNSA. CDR3 DNA, as far as it was read: TGTGCCAGCAGCTTAGCTAGGGGGACCTATGGC. Amino acids: CASSLARGTYG. The CDR3 in full is CASSLARGTYGYTF.

This clone came up many times. From the germline J gene comes the end of the CDR3, since the read stops 3 residues before it. The chain links TRBV13 to TRBJ1-2; the D is unclear. CDR1 PRHDT and CDR2 FYEKMQ come from the germline V gene (reference sequence). This CDR3 is built from 12 residues. The germline V and J ends were trimmed by 1 base and 5 bases, with 5 bases remaining between them. The CDR3 spells CASSLAGYGYTF. The part of the CDR3 DNA that was read is TGTGCCAGCAGCTTAGCGGGGTATGGC.

This clone was seen only a few times. Read sequence stops 3 residues before the CDR3 end, and the germline J gene provides the missing end. The genes are TRBV7-8 and TRBJ1-4, with D possibly matching TRBD1 (5 bases). This CDR3 spans 14 amino acids. Germline-derived CDR1 and CDR2 are SGHVS and FQNEAQ. Between the trimmed V and J ends, which lost 4 bases and 7 bases, there was a span of 13 bases. The covered CDR3 bases are TGTGCCAGCAGCTCGGGGGGTAGCGGTGAAAAA. This codes for CASSSGGSGEK. The whole CDR3 region reads CASSSGGSGEKLFF.

Many counts were recorded for this clone. The CDR3 end falls 3 residues outside the read, so it is completed with the germline J gene. The chain is built from TRBV20-1 and TRBJ2-7, with unresolved D. From germline, CDR1 is DFQATT and CDR2 SNEGSKA (reference sequence). This CDR3 is 13 amino acids long. Trimming pared 0 bases from V and 3 bases from J, leaving 9 bases between. The CDR3 DNA, read in part, is TGCAGTGCTAGAGATGCAGTGAGCTACGAG. Protein sequence: CSARDAVSYE. From start to end, the CDR3 is CSARDAVSYEQYF.

About this clone: Read data end 3 residues before the CDR3 end; the end is taken from the germline J gene. The V call is TRBV6-2 or TRBV6-3, the J call TRBJ1-1; 10 bases are a match to TRBD1. CDR3 length: 16 residues. After removal of 6 bases from V and 5 bases from J, the junction contained 12 bases not matched to a gene. Looked up from germline, CDR1 is MNHEY and CDR2 is SVGEGT. Incomplete CDR3 DNA: TGTGCCAGCAGACCCATTATCGGGACAGGGGTAACTGAA. Its protein product is CASRPIIGTGVTE. In full, the CDR3 is CASRPIIGTGVTEAFF.

This clone turned up a few times. The read terminates 3 residues ahead of where the CDR3 ends, so the germline J gene completes it. The rearrangement links TRBV20-1 to TRBJ2-3, with 8 bases aligning to TRBD2. Germline lookup yields CDR1 DFQATT and CDR2 SNEGSKA (reference sequence). The CDR3 sequence is 13 residues long. With V trimmed by 4 bases and J by 1 base, 1 base remained unmatched. CDR3 DNA (partial): TGCAGTGCTACGGGGGGGCGCACAGATACG. Translated: CSATGGRTDT. Given in full, the CDR3 is CSATGGRTDTQYF.

This clone has a handful of counts. From the germline J gene comes the end of the CDR3, since the read stops 3 residues before it. The chain has TRBV29-1 and TRBJ2-7; D perhaps matches TRBD2 (7 bases). The CDR3 runs 14 residues. The V end was cut by 5 bases, the J end by 5 bases, with 19 bases between. Germline V gene lookup returns CDR1 SQVTM and CDR2 ANQGSEA. The chain's CDR3 is CSVQKRGAGDEQYF. CDR3 DNA (partial): TGCAGCGTTCAAAAACGGGGGGCGGGCGACGAG.

CDR3 residues: CASSFPGGSEAFF. The covered CDR3 bases are TGTGCCAGCAGCTTCCCAGGGGGCAGTGAA. The genes are TRBV13 and TRBJ1-1; 8 nucleotides align to TRBD1. The read ends 3 residues early relative to the CDR3; the germline J gene fills the gap. Germline CDR1 and CDR2: PRHDT and FYEKMQ (reference sequence). With V trimmed by 3 bases and J by 7 bases, 4 bases remained unmatched. CDR3 length: 13 amino acids.

This clone was recorded at least ten times. Read sequence stops 3 residues before the CDR3 end, and the germline J gene provides the missing end. The V gene is TRBV5-6, the J gene TRBJ1-6, with D perhaps matching TRBD1 (6 bases). Per germline, CDR1 SGHDT and CDR2 YYEEEE. The CDR3 extends over 15 amino acids. V lost 5 bases and J lost 5, with 14 bases in between. CDR3 bases read: TGTGCCAGCAGGGAGGCAGGGGCCAATAATTCACCC. It encodes CASREAGANNSP. The whole CDR3 region reads CASREAGANNSPLHF.

This clone is labeled medium-sized. The read stops 3 residues short of the end of the CDR3; the missing end is completed from the germline J gene. The chain joins TRBV7-2 to TRBJ2-1; maybe TRBD1 (6 bases). CDR1 and CDR2 (germline): SGHTA, FQGNSA. The CDR3 is 16 amino acids. The ends were cut back, 0 bases at V and 7 bases at J, with 16 bases in the middle. The CDR3 is CASSLAWGLRRNEQFF. The sequenced part of the CDR3 DNA is TGTGCCAGCAGCTTAGCCTGGGGGCTCCGACGGAATGAG.

This clone was counted a few times. The read gets to within 3 residues of the CDR3 end, and the germline J gene fills in the rest. The genes are TRBV7-2 and TRBJ2-7, with 7 bases lining up with TRBD1. The CDR3 is 15 residues long. Germline CDR1 and CDR2: SGHTA and FQGNSA. V shed 6 bases and J 3 bases; nucleotides not matched to a gene: 11. CDR3 protein: CASRRSGQSNYEQYF. The sequenced CDR3 bases are TGTGCCAGCAGACGTTCGGGACAGAGCAACTACGAG.

The sample holds a few counts of this clone. The CDR3 end falls 3 residues outside the read, so it is completed with the germline J gene. The V call is TRBV7-2, the J call TRBJ1-2; 8 nucleotides match TRBD1. CDR3 size: 13 residues. The V segment lost 4 bases and the J segment 6 bases; nucleotides outside the gene matches: 4. Per germline, CDR1 SGHTA and CDR2 FQGNSA. CDR3 in amino acids: CASSYGTGDGYTF. Incomplete CDR3 DNA: TGTGCCAGCAGCTACGGGACAGGTGATGGC.

As concerns this clone: The read ends 3 residues before the CDR3 terminus; that terminus is restored from the germline J gene. The chain recombines TRBV6-2 or TRBV6-3 with TRBJ1-4, with 7 bases lining up with TRBD1. Germline loops: CDR1 MNHEY, CDR2 SVGEGT. Trimming cost V 2 bases and J 8 bases; bases outside gene matches: 14. The CDR3 totals 17 residues. The part of the CDR3 DNA that was read is TGTGCCAGCAGTTACGTCTTGGGGGACAGAAAGAGCGAAAAA. Translation gives CASSYVLGDRKSEK. The whole CDR3 sequence is CASSYVLGDRKSEKLFF.

Worth noting for this clone: The read ends 3 residues shy of where the CDR3 ends; the end is completed using the germline J gene. This chain uses TRBV19 with TRBJ1-2; 9 bases agree with TRBD1. CDR3 length: 18 residues. Per the germline V gene, CDR1 is LNHDA and CDR2 is SQIVND (reference sequence). Germline trimming cut 4 bases from V and 4 bases from J; bases unmatched to any gene: 16. CDR3 DNA, as far as it was read: TGTGCCAGTAGTAACCTGGGACAGGGAGGATTACTCTCCTATGGC. Protein product: CASSNLGQGGLLSYG. The whole CDR3 protein is CASSNLGQGGLLSYGYTF.

With respect to this clone: The missing CDR3 end, 3 residues past where the read stops, is filled in from the germline J gene. The chain is built from TRBV7-9 and TRBJ2-1, with 8 bases that match TRBD1. The CDR3 spans 14 residues. After removal of 7 bases from V and 8 bases from J, the junction contained 10 bases not matched to a gene. Germline CDR1 and CDR2: SEHNR and FQNEAQ (reference sequence). The CDR3 sequence is CASIRTGKSDEQFF. Partial CDR3 DNA: TGTGCCAGCATCCGGACAGGGAAAAGCGATGAG.

This clone was recorded many times. The sequenced fragment ends 3 residues before the CDR3 boundary, so the rest is inferred from the germline J gene. V is TRBV7-3 and J is TRBJ2-2; tentatively, D is TRBD1 or TRBD2 (5 bases each). Trimming removed 5 bases from V and 7 bases from J, with 8 bases in between. The germline V gene encodes CDR1 SGHTA and CDR2 FQGTGA. The CDR3 sequence is 12 residues long. The DNA read from the CDR3 is TGTGCCAGCAGCCGAGGGGTCGGGGAG. Translating gives CASSRGVGE. The entire CDR3 protein reads CASSRGVGELFF.

This clone came up a few times. The read terminates 3 residues ahead of where the CDR3 ends, so the germline J gene completes it. The rearrangement joins TRBV6-1 to TRBJ2-3, with D perhaps TRBD1 (5 bases). Germline CDR1 MNHNS, CDR2 SASEGT. The CDR3 sequence is 15 residues long. V gave up 1 base and J gave up 4 bases, with 12 bases separating them. The part of the CDR3 DNA that was read is TGTGCCAGCAGTGAAGTTTGGGGCCGGGCAGATACG. This encodes CASSEVWGRADT. The full-length CDR3 reads as CASSEVWGRADTQYF.

In its sample, this clone ranks as large. The read falls 3 residues short of the CDR3 end, and the missing part is taken from the germline J gene. The gene calls are TRBV11-1 and TRBJ1-1; 12 nucleotides agree with TRBD1. The junction had 6 bases not matched to a gene; V was cut back by 5 bases and J by 5 bases. Germline values: CDR1 SGHAT, CDR2 FQDESV (reference sequence). This CDR3 comprises 15 residues. Partial CDR3 DNA: TGTGCCAGCAGCCGGGGGACAGGGGGCAGGACTGAA. This sequence encodes CASSRGTGGRTE. The entire CDR3 protein is CASSRGTGGRTEAFF. The full variable domain, with the rest looked up from reference TRBV11-1 and TRBJ1-1, is EAEVAQSPRYKITEKSQAVAFWCDPISGHATLYWYRQILGQGPELLVQFQDESVVDDSQLPKDRFSAERLKGVDSTLKIQPAELGDSAMYLCASSRGTGGRTEAFFGQGTRLTVV.

Notes on this clone: Read data end 3 residues before the CDR3 end; the end is taken from the germline J gene. The chain has TRBV5-5 and TRBJ1-2; 9 bases line up with TRBD1. The germline CDR1 and CDR2 sequences are SGHKS and YYEKEE (reference sequence). This CDR3 comprises 14 residues. Losses at the gene ends were 2 bases for V and 2 bases for J; bases not matched to a gene: 1. CDR3 bases read: TGTGCCAGCAGCTTAGGACAGGGGAACTATGGC. It encodes CASSLGQGNYG. The entire CDR3 protein reads CASSLGQGNYGYTF. Variable domain in full (rest from reference TRBV5-5 and TRBJ1-2): DAGVTQSPTHLIKTRGQQVTLRCSPISGHKSVSWYQQVLGQGPQFIFQYYEKEERGRGNFPDRFSARQFPNYSSELNVNALLLGDSALYLCASSLGQGNYGYTFGSGTRLTVV.

Comment on this clone: The CDR3 end falls 3 residues outside the read, so it is completed with the germline J gene. V is TRBV6-2 or TRBV6-3 and J is TRBJ1-6; TRBD1 agrees at 7 bases. The CDR3 consists of 17 residues. Unmatched junction bases numbered 14, after V lost 4 bases and J lost 8 bases. Germline V gene lookup returns CDR1 MNHEY and CDR2 SVGEGT. The CDR3 loop reads CASSSPGRGRLDSPLHF. The part of the CDR3 DNA that was read is TGTGCCAGCAGTTCCCCGGGGAGGGGGCGCCTTGATTCACCC.

The table lists this clone with many counts. The read ends 3 residues early relative to the CDR3; the germline J gene fills the gap. V is TRBV18 and J is TRBJ1-6; TRBD1 matches at 9 bases. The CDR3 runs 15 residues. The ends lost 5 bases at V and 9 bases at J; junction bases unmatched: 8. From germline, CDR1 is KGHSH and CDR2 LQKENI. CDR3 residues: CASSGTGGLGSPLHF. The CDR3 DNA, read in part, is TGTGCCAGCTCAGGAACAGGGGGCTTGGGTTCACCC.